These 14 T cell receptor beta chains were all obtained from the same sample, sequenced in a study of blood T cell repertoires in COVID-19. Profiled with immunoSEQ multiplex PCR; TCRdb holds only in-frame clones, not every one. The sample has tens of thousands of clones, roughly three quarters seen once; the top ten hold 8% to 10%. The sequencing input was peripheral blood. These receptors were obtained from a man aged 65 to 85 with active or convalescent COVID-19.

This clone was counted once. This chain links TRBV6-1 with TRBJ1-6; no clear D gene. Looked up from germline, CDR1 is MNHNS and CDR2 is SASEGT. V lost 2 bases and J lost 7, with 9 bases in between. This CDR3 is 14 amino acids long. The CDR3 DNA reads TGTGCCAGCAGTGAAAGGAGGCTGAATTCACCCCTCCACTTT. It yields the protein CASSERRLNSPLHF.

The chain is built from TRBV7-8 and TRBJ2-1; 9 bases are a match to TRBD2. From germline, CDR1 is SGHVS and CDR2 FQNEAQ. The CDR3 totals 18 residues. V was clipped by 2 bases and J by 5 bases; unmatched bases: 13. The CDR3 region is CASSLRRGVLAGNNEQFF. CDR3 sequence (DNA): TGTGCCAGCAGCTTAAGGAGGGGGGTGCTAGCGGGGAACAATGAGCAGTTCTTC.

This clone appeared a single time. The genes are TRBV7-9 and TRBJ1-5, with D maybe TRBD1 (6 bases). The germline gives CDR1 SEHNR, CDR2 FQNEAQ (reference sequence). Trimming cost V 0 bases and J 4 bases, with 10 bases left between them. This CDR3 has 15 amino acids. CDR3 nucleotide sequence: TGTGCCAGCAGCTTAGCGAGCGGGACAAATCAGCCCCAGCATTTT. As protein: CASSLASGTNQPQHF.

The V call is TRBV10-3, the J call TRBJ1-2, with TRBD1 matching 8 bases. The germline CDR1 and CDR2 sequences are ENHRY and SYGVKD. The junction had 3 bases not matched to a gene; V was cut back by 0 bases and J by 3 bases. There are 15 residues in the CDR3. The CDR3 bases are TGTGCCATCAGTGAGTCTAAACAGGGGGACTATGGCTACACCTTC. Translated, it gives CAISESKQGDYGYTF.

The V and J genes are TRBV5-1 and TRBJ1-3, with D possibly being TRBD1 (6 bases). Germline V gene data show CDR1 as SGHRS and CDR2 as YFSETQ. The V end lost 4 bases, the J end lost 4 bases, and 12 bases lay between the germline ends. This CDR3 contains 14 residues. The CDR3 region has the DNA TGCGCCAGCAGCAGCGGGGGGCAGGGAAACACCATATATTTT. Translated: CASSSGGQGNTIYF. The full variable domain, its missing parts supplied by reference TRBV5-1 and TRBJ1-3, is KAGVTQTPRYLIKTRGQQVTLSCSPISGHRSVSWYQQTPGQGLQFLFEYFSETQRNKGNFPGRFSGRQFSNSRSEMNVSTLELGDSALYLCASSSGGQGNTIYFGEGSWLTVV.

This clone was found a few times. This chain links TRBV7-9 with TRBJ1-6; perhaps TRBD1 as D (5 bases). Germline-derived CDR1 and CDR2 are SEHNR and FQNEAQ (reference sequence). The CDR3 consists of 15 residues. V dropped 2 bases and J dropped 9 bases, with 14 bases sitting between them. The CDR3 region is CASSLREGPASPLHF. For the CDR3, the DNA is TGTGCCAGCAGCTTACGGGAGGGACCCGCTTCACCCCTCCACTTT.

The chain links TRBV6-6 to TRBJ2-1; 9 positions agree with TRBD2. Trimming removed 6 bases from V and 6 bases from J; junction bases left unmatched: 9. Germline CDR1 reads MNHNY; CDR2 reads SVGAGI (reference sequence). CDR3 length equals 15 residues. The CDR3 region is CASRPPSGNVNEQFF. CDR3 in DNA: TGTGCCAGCAGACCCCCTAGCGGGAACGTCAATGAGCAGTTCTTC.

The chain recombines TRBV30 with TRBJ2-7, with D maybe TRBD1 (5 bases). This CDR3 has 12 amino acids. CDR1 is GTSNPN and CDR2 is SVGIG in the germline V gene (reference sequence). The V end lost 1 base, the J end lost 5 bases, and 9 bases lay between the germline ends. The CDR3 spells CAWSAQGHEQYF. The CDR3, as DNA: TGTGCCTGGAGTGCTCAGGGCCACGAGCAGTACTTC.

The CDR3 DNA reads as TGTGCCAGCAGTTACACCCGGACAGGGGACTATGGCTACACCTTC. It encodes CASSYTRTGDYGYTF. J is TRBJ1-2 and V is TRBV6-5, with 9 bases fitting TRBD1. Germline values: CDR1 MNHEY, CDR2 SVGAGI. V lost 2 bases to trimming and J lost 3 bases; unmatched junction nucleotides: 4. The length of the CDR3 is 15 residues.

This clone occurred a few times. The chain links TRBV7-9 to TRBJ1-4, with 11 bases lining up with TRBD1. The CDR3 has 14 amino acids. In germline, CDR1 is SEHNR, CDR2 FQNEAQ (reference sequence). The ends lost 4 bases at V and 11 bases at J; junction bases unmatched: 6. The CDR3 reads CASSSDRGLQKLFF. CDR3 nucleotide sequence: TGTGCCAGCAGCTCGGACAGGGGGCTGCAGAAACTGTTTTTT.

The V and J genes are TRBV24-1 and TRBJ2-5; 8 bases agree with TRBD2. CDR3 length: 15 amino acids. V gave up 0 bases and J gave up 4 bases; unmatched junction bases: 3. The V gene's germline CDR1 is KGHDR and CDR2 SFDVKD. Here the CDR3 reads CATSDLAGGRETQYF. The CDR3 DNA follows: TGTGCCACCAGTGATTTGGCGGGGGGACGAGAGACCCAGTACTTC.

The rearrangement links TRBV7-6 to TRBJ2-3; 11 nucleotides agree with TRBD2. V trimming: 6 bases; J trimming: 7 bases; junction bases outside the gene matches: 6. CDR3 length equals 14 residues. The germline gives CDR1 SGHVS, CDR2 FNYEAQ. CDR3 region: CASRPTSGGHTQYF. DNA for the CDR3: TGTGCCAGCAGACCTACTAGCGGGGGCCATACGCAGTATTTT.

The chain recombines TRBV9 with TRBJ2-2; possibly TRBD1 for D (6 bases). Germline V gives CDR1 SGDLS, CDR2 YYNGEE. V was clipped by 2 bases and J by 4 bases, with 12 bases between them. This CDR3 spans 15 amino acids. CDR3 nucleotides: TGTGCCAGCAGCGTCTGGGGGCAGAGCACCGGGGAGCTGTTTTTT. This codes for CASSVWGQSTGELFF.

The chain has TRBV5-1 and TRBJ1-4; 9 bases match TRBD1. In germline, CDR1 is SGHRS, CDR2 YFSETQ. CDR3 size: 15 residues. V was pared by 4 bases and J by 8 bases, with 9 bases of the junction left unmatched. As DNA, the CDR3 is TGCGCCAGCAGCCAGGCACAGGGGGCGCAGGAAAAACTGTTTTTT. As protein: CASSQAQGAQEKLFF.